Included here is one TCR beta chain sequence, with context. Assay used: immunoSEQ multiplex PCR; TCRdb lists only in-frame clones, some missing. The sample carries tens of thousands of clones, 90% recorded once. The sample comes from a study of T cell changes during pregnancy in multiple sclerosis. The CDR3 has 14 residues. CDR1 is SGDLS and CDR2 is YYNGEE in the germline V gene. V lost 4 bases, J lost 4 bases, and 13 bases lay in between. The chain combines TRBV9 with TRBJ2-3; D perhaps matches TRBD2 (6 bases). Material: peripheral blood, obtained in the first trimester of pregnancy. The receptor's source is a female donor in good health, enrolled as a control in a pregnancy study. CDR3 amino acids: CASSPVEGADTQYF. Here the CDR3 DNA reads TGTGCCAGCAGCCCCGTGGAGGGAGCAGATACGCAGTATTTT.